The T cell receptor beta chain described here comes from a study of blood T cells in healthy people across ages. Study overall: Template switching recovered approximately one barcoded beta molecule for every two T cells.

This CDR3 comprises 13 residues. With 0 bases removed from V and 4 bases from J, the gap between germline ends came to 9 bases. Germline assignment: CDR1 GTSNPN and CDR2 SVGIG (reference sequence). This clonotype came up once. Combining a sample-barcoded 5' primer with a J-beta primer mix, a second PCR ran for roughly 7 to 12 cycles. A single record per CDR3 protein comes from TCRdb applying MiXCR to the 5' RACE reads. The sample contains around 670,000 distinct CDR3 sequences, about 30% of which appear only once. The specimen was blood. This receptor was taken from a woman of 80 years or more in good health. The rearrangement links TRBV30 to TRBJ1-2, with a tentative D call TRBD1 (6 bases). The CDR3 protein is CAWSVTGSYGYTF. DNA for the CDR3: TGTGCCTGGAGTGTAACAGGGAGCTATGGCTACACCTTC.